Following are 16 T cell receptor beta chains from one sample sequenced in a study of graft-versus-host responses after intestinal transplantation (dated by TCRdb to 2020 to 2023). These receptors have no identified antigens. The time point tag for this specimen amounts to: cells obtained before transplantation from donor or recipient. Library preparation employed the immunoSEQ multiplex PCR assay. TCRdb retrieved this table from immuneACCESS and kept in-frame rearrangements only. Not all clones are present; in checked studies, unresolved V genes account for under half, and no reason is known for the remainder. The sample table holds some 48,000 clones, of which approximately 95% were seen once. Together, the top ten hold approximately 0.21% of the sample. Sequences were derived from unstimulated CD8+ T cells sorted from spleen or lymph node cells, sampled before transplant. The receptors derive from a human donor who was the organ donor for an intestinal transplant.

V and J are TRBV9 and TRBJ2-1; 12 positions match TRBD2. V was pared by 4 bases and J by 4 bases, with 6 bases of the junction left unmatched. CDR1 SGDLS and CDR2 YYNGEE come from the germline V gene. The CDR3 runs 16 residues. Here the CDR3 reads CASSLYGTSGYNEQFF. The CDR3 nucleotides read TGTGCCAGCAGCCTCTACGGGACTAGCGGGTACAATGAGCAGTTCTTC.

The chain carries TRBV18 and TRBJ1-4, with D hard to call. Trimming took 0 bases from V and 0 from J, leaving 2 bases between them. Germline lookup yields CDR1 KGHSH and CDR2 LQKENI. The CDR3 spans 14 residues. The CDR3 region is CASSPPATNEKLFF. The CDR3 DNA reads TGTGCCAGCTCACCACCCGCAACTAATGAAAAACTGTTTTTT.

A remark on this clone: At one of its ends the junction is not consistent with the germline gene, which may arise from a read error. At the DNA level, this CDR3 is encoded by other sequences in the same sample as well. The chain recombines TRBV2 with TRBJ1-2; D call uncertain. The CDR3 is 20 amino acids. Germline V lookup: CDR1 SNHLY, CDR2 FYNNEI. In DNA, the CDR3 is TGTGCTAGCAATTTCGGAGTAACAGAAGTTACCCATCGATCTGGAAGTGGCTACACCTTC. This translates into CASNFGVTEVTHRSGSGYTF.

This clone was seen once. The V and J genes are TRBV11-2 and TRBJ2-1; D not resolved. Trimming took 6 bases from V and 0 from J, leaving 15 bases between them. From germline, CDR1 is SGHAT and CDR2 FQNNGV. The CDR3 extends over 16 amino acids. CDR3 sequence (DNA): TGTGCCAGCAGTTCCTCCCCGCTAACCTCCTACAATGAGCAGTTCTTC. This encodes CASSSSPLTSYNEQFF.

The V call is TRBV9, the J call TRBJ1-4; TRBD1 might be the D (6 bases). This CDR3 has 15 amino acids. V dropped 0 bases and J dropped 7 bases, with 13 bases sitting between them. Germline V gene sequence: CDR1 SGDLS, CDR2 YYNGEE. The CDR3 DNA sequence: TGTGCCAGCAGCGTAGAAGCAGCCAGGGGTGAAAAACTGTTTTTT. This codes for CASSVEAARGEKLFF.

The chain carries TRBV19 and TRBJ2-7; D remains ambiguous. The germline gives CDR1 LNHDA, CDR2 SQIVND (reference sequence). Trimming cost V 1 base and J 1 base, with 5 bases left between them. The CDR3 has 13 amino acids. The CDR3 here is CASSIGPSYEQYF. The DNA for the CDR3 is TGTGCCAGTAGTATAGGCCCATCCTACGAGCAGTACTTC.

This rearrangement joins TRBV13 to TRBJ1-1; the D is unclear. Deletions cut 0 bases from V and 1 base from J, with 9 bases between. The germline CDR1 and CDR2 sequences are PRHDT and FYEKMQ (reference sequence). This CDR3 contains 15 residues. CDR3: CASSLGSPGNTEAFF. The DNA of the CDR3 is TGTGCCAGCAGCTTAGGGTCCCCCGGGAACACTGAAGCTTTCTTT.

This clone was counted once. The chain uses TRBV2 and TRBJ2-7; D is tentatively TRBD1 or TRBD2 (5 bases each). The CDR3 is made up of 15 amino acids. Germline loops: CDR1 SNHLY, CDR2 FYNNEI. Trimming pared 1 base from V and 0 bases from J, leaving 10 bases between. Written as DNA, the CDR3 is TGTGCCAGCAGTGAAGGGGACCCTGCCTCCTACGAGCAGTACTTC. Protein product: CASSEGDPASYEQYF.

This clone has just a few counts. The gene calls are TRBV7-8 and TRBJ2-7; 11 bases align to TRBD1. The CDR3 runs to 14 residues. With V trimmed by 5 bases and J by 6 bases, 6 bases remained unmatched. CDR1 is SGHVS, CDR2 FQNEAQ, per germline. CDR3 protein: CASSTGTGGFEQYF. DNA of the CDR3: TGTGCCAGCAGCACCGGGACAGGGGGTTTCGAGCAGTACTTC.

The chain links TRBV6-1 to TRBJ1-2; 8 bases fit TRBD1. Germline assignment: CDR1 MNHNS and CDR2 SASEGT. Germline trimming cut 0 bases from V and 2 bases from J; bases unmatched to any gene: 11. CDR3 size: 18 residues. Written as DNA, the CDR3 is TGTGCCAGCAGTGAAGCCATAATTGGGGACAGGTTGAACTATGGCTACACCTTC. Translating gives CASSEAIIGDRLNYGYTF.

The chain links TRBV19 to TRBJ2-1, with unresolved D. CDR1 and CDR2 (germline): LNHDA, SQIVND (reference sequence). The CDR3 is 14 residues long. Trimming took off 10 bases at V and 4 bases at J, with 17 bases between the two ends. CDR3 coding DNA: TGTGCCACCAGTACATACGCGATATACAATGAGCAGTTCTTC. Translation: CATSTYAIYNEQFF.

V and J are TRBV6-6 and TRBJ2-7; 9 nucleotides agree with TRBD1. The V gene end was trimmed by 5 bases and the J gene end by 6 bases; junction bases not matched to a gene: 11. The germline CDR1 and CDR2 sequences are MNHNY and SVGAGI (reference sequence). The CDR3 is 15 amino acids. The chain's CDR3 is CASSVLGDRVSEQYF. The CDR3 bases are TGTGCCAGCAGTGTACTAGGGGACAGGGTAAGCGAGCAGTACTTC.

The chain carries TRBV5-1 and TRBJ2-5; 8 nucleotides match TRBD1. With the DNA end fitting TRBJ2-7 better, the J assignment may be wrong. CDR3 length: 15 amino acids. Germline V CDR1 and CDR2: SGHRS, YFSETQ. Here the CDR3 reads CASSFYPDRVNEQYF. The CDR3 region has the DNA TGCGCCAGCAGCTTCTACCCGGACAGGGTGAACGAGCAGTACTTC.

The rearrangement links TRBV19 to TRBJ2-1; no clear D. Germline V gene lookup returns CDR1 LNHDA and CDR2 SQIVND (reference sequence). This CDR3 is built from 13 residues. V was clipped by 4 bases and J by 6 bases, with 10 bases between them. The CDR3 is CASSNDPSNEQFF. For the CDR3, the DNA is TGTGCCAGTAGTAACGACCCTAGCAATGAGCAGTTCTTC.

The V and J genes are TRBV19 and TRBJ2-7; TRBD1 or TRBD2 may be the D gene (5 bases each). CDR1 is LNHDA and CDR2 is SQIVND in the germline V gene (reference sequence). The CDR3 is made up of 15 amino acids. Trimming left V 4 bases short and J 3 bases short, with 16 bases between. DNA for the CDR3: TGTGCCAGTAGTAGGTTGCAGGGAGAGCTCTACGAGCAGTACTTC. This codes for CASSRLQGELYEQYF.

The chain uses TRBV4-1 and TRBJ1-1; tentatively, D is TRBD1 (5 bases). Trimming removed 4 bases at V and 8 bases at J, with 17 bases between. Germline CDR1 reads MGHRA; CDR2 reads YSYEKL. The CDR3 consists of 14 residues. CDR3 residues: CASSRETNGAEAFF. The CDR3 nucleotides read TGCGCCAGCAGCCGCGAAACCAACGGGGCGGAAGCTTTCTTT.